The sequence of this TCR beta chain was determined in a study of T cells in Graves' hyperthyroidism and ophthalmopathy. TCR beta CDR3 regions were amplified from RNA transcripts. The HTBI primer set served for first-round RT-PCR of the TCR CDR3. TCRdb re-derived calls from the multiplex PCR reads in MiXCR, one entry per CDR3 protein. The sample holds fewer than 400,000 distinct CDR3 sequences, roughly an eighth seen once. Germline CDR1 is SGHAT and CDR2 is FQNNGV. V was cut by 4 bases and J by 4 bases, with 13 bases left in between. The CDR3 covers 14 residues. In its sample, this clonotype was seen many times.

The sequencing input was blood. This receptor was obtained from a man aged 45-60 years with Graves' ophthalmopathy. The chain employs TRBV11-2 and TRBJ2-5, with D hard to call. The DNA of the CDR3 is TGTGCCAGCAGCTCTCGGTCCGGCCGAGAGACCCAGTACTTC. This encodes CASSSRSGRETQYF. The complete variable domain, with remaining parts taken from reference TRBV11-2 and TRBJ2-5, reads EAGVAQSPRYKIIEKRQSVAFWCNPISGHATLYWYQQILGQGPKLLIQFQNNGVVDDSQLPKDRFSAERLKGVDSTLKIQPAKLEDSAVYLCASSSRSGRETQYFGPGTRLLVL.